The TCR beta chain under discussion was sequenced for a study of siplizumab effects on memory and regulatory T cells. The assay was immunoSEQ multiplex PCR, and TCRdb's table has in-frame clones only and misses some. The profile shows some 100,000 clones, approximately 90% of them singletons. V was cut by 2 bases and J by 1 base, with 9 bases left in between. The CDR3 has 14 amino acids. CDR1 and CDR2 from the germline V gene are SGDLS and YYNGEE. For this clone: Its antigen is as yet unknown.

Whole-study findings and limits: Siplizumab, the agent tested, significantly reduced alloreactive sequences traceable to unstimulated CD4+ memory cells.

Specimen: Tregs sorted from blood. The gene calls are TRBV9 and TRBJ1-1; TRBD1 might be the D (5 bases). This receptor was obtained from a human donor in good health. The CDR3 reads CASSVGTANTEAFF. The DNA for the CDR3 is TGTGCCAGCAGCGTGGGGACGGCGAACACTGAAGCTTTCTTT.